The 29 T cell receptor beta chains presented below share a single source sample, sequenced in a study of beta chain features in type 1 diabetes. Overall study results and limits: Moderate but significant shortening of TCRB CDR3s was recorded in all four CD4+ subsets from Type 1 diabetes patients.

The study reverse transcribed the entire isolated RNA, so it sequenced expressed TCRB transcripts. Assay: immunoSEQ multiplex PCR; the TCRdb copy retains only in-frame clones and omits some. This table holds some 270,000 clones, approximately 10% found once. Their cognate antigens are unknown. Sequencing input: naive CD4+ T cells from blood. These receptors came from a man younger than 45 with type 1 diabetes.

The chain has TRBV5-4 and TRBJ2-1; TRBD2 agrees at 11 bases. Per germline, CDR1 SGHNT and CDR2 YYREEE (reference sequence). CDR3 size: 15 residues. The V segment lost 3 bases and the J segment 5 bases; nucleotides outside the gene matches: 4. The chain's CDR3 is CASSSASGGHNEQFF. The CDR3 DNA sequence: TGTGCCAGCAGCTCTGCTAGCGGGGGGCACAATGAGCAGTTCTTC.

The sample holds a few counts of this clone. This rearrangement joins TRBV21-1 to TRBJ1-1. TRBV21-1 is a recognized pseudogene. This CDR3 is 15 amino acids long. CDR3 region: CASSKDALRGTEAFF. CDR3 coding DNA: TGTGCCAGCAGCAAAGATGCGCTTCGGGGCACTGAAGCTTTCTTT.

The chain links TRBV7-2 to TRBJ2-3; maybe TRBD2 (6 bases). V was pared by 10 bases and J by 0 bases, with 14 bases between. CDR3 size: 14 residues. Germline V gives CDR1 SGHTA, CDR2 FQGNSA. This CDR3 reads CATRTAGSTDTQYF. The CDR3 region has the DNA TGTGCCACAAGAACGGCGGGGAGCACAGATACGCAGTATTTT. The full variable domain, its missing parts supplied by reference TRBV7-2 and TRBJ2-3, is GAGVSQSPSNKVTEKGKDVELRCDPISGHTALYWYRQSLGQGLEFLIYFQGNSAPDKSGLPSDRFSAERTGGSVSTLTIQRTQQEDSAVYLCATRTAGSTDTQYFGPGTRLTVL.

The chain has TRBV19 and TRBJ1-1, with TRBD1 matching 7 bases. Germline values: CDR1 LNHDA, CDR2 SQIVND (reference sequence). V shed 8 bases, J shed 3 bases, and the junction held 6 bases outside the gene matches. This CDR3 has 13 residues. The CDR3 sequence: CASGSDRDTEAFF. CDR3 sequence (DNA): TGTGCCAGTGGATCCGACAGGGACACTGAAGCTTTCTTT.

The chain combines TRBV18 with TRBJ2-5; D gene unclear. The CDR3 consists of 14 residues. Germline CDR1 is KGHSH and CDR2 is LQKENI. The V and J ends lost 3 bases and 4 bases respectively, with 12 bases between them. As DNA, the CDR3 is TGTGCCAGCTCACCGGTACCAACGGGAGAGACCCAGTACTTC. It specifies CASSPVPTGETQYF.

This clone was detected only a few times. This chain uses TRBV30 with TRBJ1-1; a possible D gene is TRBD1 (6 bases). The V end lost 0 bases, the J end lost 3 bases, and 11 bases lay between the germline ends. The CDR3 has 14 residues. CDR1 and CDR2 (germline): GTSNPN, SVGIG (reference sequence). The CDR3 DNA sequence: TGTGCCTGGAGTGTAAACAGGGCCTACACTGAAGCTTTCTTT. Residues: CAWSVNRAYTEAFF.

The V and J genes are TRBV14 and TRBJ2-3, with TRBD1 matching 7 bases. Germline V gene data show CDR1 as SGHDN and CDR2 as FVKESK. This CDR3 region has 15 residues. The V gene end was trimmed by 4 bases and the J gene end by 0 bases; junction bases not matched to a gene: 4. CDR3 in DNA: TGTGCCAGCAGCCTCAGACAGGGAAGCACAGATACGCAGTATTTT. It specifies CASSLRQGSTDTQYF.

This clone was observed once. The chain has TRBV7-9 and TRBJ1-2; possible D gene TRBD1, 5 bases. Germline loops: CDR1 SEHNR, CDR2 FQNEAQ (reference sequence). This CDR3 spans 14 amino acids. V shed 1 base and J shed 5 bases, with 11 bases lying between them. CDR3 sequence (DNA): TGTGCCAGCAGCTTAGAGTCGGGGGGTTATGGCTACACCTTC. Translating gives CASSLESGGYGYTF.

CDR3 sequence reads: CASSSDRVNGELFF. CDR3 DNA sequence: TGCGCCAGCAGTTCGGACAGGGTTAACGGGGAGCTGTTTTTT. The rearrangement joins TRBV5-1 to TRBJ2-2; TRBD1 aligns across 8 bases. Per the germline V gene, CDR1 is SGHRS and CDR2 is YFSETQ. The CDR3 contains 14 residues. The V gene end was trimmed by 5 bases and the J gene end by 7 bases; junction bases not matched to a gene: 7.

The sample holds a few counts of this clone. The genes are TRBV15 and TRBJ1-2; D call uncertain. The CDR3 consists of 15 residues. Germline V gene data show CDR1 as LNHNV and CDR2 as YYDKDF (reference sequence). V lost 0 bases and J 5 bases, leaving 13 bases between the germline ends. The DNA of the CDR3 is TGTGCCACCAGCAGAGATGGTAGTTCGACTTATGGCTACACCTTC. This codes for CATSRDGSSTYGYTF.

This clone was picked up a small number of times. J is TRBJ1-2 and V is TRBV5-1, with TRBD1 matching 10 bases. V trimming: 5 bases; J trimming: 4 bases; junction bases outside the gene matches: 11. This CDR3 is built from 16 residues. CDR1 and CDR2 (germline): SGHRS, YFSETQ. The CDR3 DNA sequence: TGCGCCAGCAGAGGAGACAGGGGGCACAAACTCTATGGCTACACCTTC. This codes for CASRGDRGHKLYGYTF. The entire variable domain, with the rest obtained from reference TRBV5-1 and TRBJ1-2, is as follows: KAGVTQTPRYLIKTRGQQVTLSCSPISGHRSVSWYQQTPGQGLQFLFEYFSETQRNKGNFPGRFSGRQFSNSRSEMNVSTLELGDSALYLCASRGDRGHKLYGYTFGSGTRLTVV.

This clone was observed a few times. The chain carries TRBV20-1 and TRBJ1-2; no definite D call. This CDR3 has 11 amino acids. The germline CDR1 and CDR2 sequences are DFQATT and SNEGSKA (reference sequence). CDR3: CRGGGIYGYTF. DNA of the CDR3: TGCAGGGGAGGCGGAATTTATGGCTACACCTTC.

This clone was picked up a small number of times. The chain links TRBV30 to TRBJ2-1; 7 bases align to TRBD2. CDR3 length: 15 amino acids. The V and J ends lost 4 bases and 1 base, in that order; junction bases with no gene match: 7. Germline V gene sequence: CDR1 GTSNPN, CDR2 SVGIG (reference sequence). CDR3 DNA: TGTGCCTGGACCCGAACTAGCGTTTCCTACAATGAGCAGTTCTTC. Protein product: CAWTRTSVSYNEQFF.

This clone has only a few counts. The rearrangement uses TRBV7-2 and TRBJ2-1, with TRBD2 matching over 9 bases. Unmatched junction bases numbered 2, after V lost 1 base and J lost 4 bases. Per the germline V gene, CDR1 is SGHTA and CDR2 is FQGNSA. The CDR3 is made up of 15 amino acids. CDR3 DNA sequence: TGTGCCAGCAGCTTAGGGCTAGCGGGGTACAATGAGCAGTTCTTC. It specifies CASSLGLAGYNEQFF.

This clone was detected a few times. The J gene is TRBJ2-3, the V gene TRBV5-4; 11 bases line up with TRBD2. CDR3 length: 16 amino acids. Unmatched junction bases numbered 7, after V lost 3 bases and J lost 4 bases. Germline CDR1 reads SGHNT; CDR2 reads YYREEE (reference sequence). CDR3 coding DNA: TGTGCCAGCAGCTCGAACCTAGCGGGGGGATCAGATACGCAGTATTTT. It specifies CASSSNLAGGSDTQYF.

CDR3 sequence (DNA): TGTGCCACCCAATCCAGGGGAGTGGGCGCTAATGAAAAACTGTTTTTT. Translating it yields CATQSRGVGANEKLFF. This sequence joins TRBV19 and TRBJ1-4; TRBD1 is a possible D gene (6 bases). This CDR3 region has 16 residues. V lost 10 bases and J 3 bases, leaving 21 bases between the germline ends. Germline loops: CDR1 LNHDA, CDR2 SQIVND (reference sequence).

The table lists this clone with a few counts. The V and J genes are TRBV5-1 and TRBJ2-5; no definite D call. V gave up 1 base and J gave up 5 bases, with 9 bases separating them. The CDR3 extends over 13 amino acids. Germline CDR1 is SGHRS and CDR2 is YFSETQ. Here the CDR3 reads CASSLTTRETQYF. The CDR3 DNA follows: TGCGCCAGCAGCTTGACTACTCGGGAGACCCAGTACTTC.

A few counts support this clone. V usage is TRBV9 and J usage is TRBJ2-1; a possible D gene is TRBD1 (5 bases). CDR1 is SGDLS, CDR2 YYNGEE, per germline. V lost 3 bases, J lost 4 bases, and 8 bases lay in between. The length of the CDR3 is 13 residues. The DNA of the CDR3 is TGTGCCAGCAGCGGGGGCTCGTACAATGAGCAGTTCTTC. Translated: CASSGGSYNEQFF.

This clone was seen a handful of times. The chain combines TRBV5-1 with TRBJ2-5; TRBD1 is a possible D gene (5 bases). V was trimmed by 4 bases and J by 2 bases, leaving 15 bases between them. Germline loops: CDR1 SGHRS, CDR2 YFSETQ. This CDR3 is built from 15 residues. For the CDR3, the DNA is TGCGCCAGCAGCAGGGGCCTCACCCGGCAAGAGACCCAGTACTTC. This encodes CASSRGLTRQETQYF.

This clone showed up just a few times. The rearrangement links TRBV23-1 to TRBJ2-3; D gene unclear. TRBV23-1 is labeled an ORF, and its function is uncertain. The CDR3 is 14 amino acids. V lost 1 base and J 2 bases, leaving 7 bases between the germline ends. Here the CDR3 reads CASSQLRNTDTQYF. The CDR3 bases are TGCGCCAGCAGTCAATTGAGGAACACAGATACGCAGTATTTT.

The gene calls are TRBV2 and TRBJ1-3; 8 bases agree with TRBD1. Losses at the gene ends were 6 bases for V and 2 bases for J; bases not matched to a gene: 3. Germline-derived CDR1 and CDR2 are SNHLY and FYNNEI. This CDR3 is built from 14 residues. As DNA, the CDR3 is TGTGCCAGCAGAGAGACAGGGGCTGGAAACACCATATATTTT. It is translated as CASRETGAGNTIYF.

The V and J genes are TRBV19 and TRBJ2-5; a possible D gene is TRBD2 (7 bases). The CDR3 covers 15 residues. Germline V gives CDR1 LNHDA, CDR2 SQIVND (reference sequence). V lost 3 bases and J 5 bases, leaving 16 bases between the germline ends. The CDR3 bases are TGTGCCAGTAGTATGGCGGGGGCCCCTCAGGAGACCCAGTACTTC. This codes for CASSMAGAPQETQYF.

This clone has only a few counts. This chain connects TRBV6-5 to TRBJ2-1; 7 nucleotides line up with TRBD2. Germline CDR1 MNHEY, CDR2 SVGAGI. V shed 6 bases, J shed 2 bases, and the junction held 7 bases outside the gene matches. The CDR3 consists of 15 residues. The CDR3 is CASRASGLTYNEQFF. CDR3 DNA: TGTGCCAGCAGAGCTAGCGGCTTGACCTACAATGAGCAGTTCTTC.

This chain joins TRBV4-1 and TRBJ2-2; TRBD1 might be the D (7 bases). CDR3 length: 17 residues. Germline V CDR1 and CDR2: MGHRA, YSYEKL. The ends were cut back, 2 bases at V and 6 bases at J, with 19 bases in the middle. CDR3 amino acids: CASSQPLTGRRAGELFF. CDR3 DNA sequence: TGCGCCAGCAGCCAACCTCTGACAGGGAGGAGGGCCGGGGAGCTGTTTTTT.

This clone was observed a handful of times. This rearrangement joins TRBV2 to TRBJ2-3, with TRBD1 identical over 8 bases. J lost 3 bases, V lost 5 bases, and 4 bases had no gene match. CDR3 size: 14 residues. CDR1 and CDR2 (germline): SNHLY, FYNNEI. DNA of the CDR3: TGTGCCAGCAGTCTTGGACAGGGAACAGATACGCAGTATTTT. Its translation is CASSLGQGTDTQYF.

J is TRBJ2-7 and V is TRBV5-1; 7 bases map to TRBD1. Germline CDR1 reads SGHRS; CDR2 reads YFSETQ. Trimming removed 4 bases from V and 1 base from J; junction bases left unmatched: 5. The CDR3 has 14 residues. CDR3 in DNA: TGCGCCAGCAGCCTACAGGGGTTATCCTACGAGCAGTACTTC. Residues: CASSLQGLSYEQYF.

The table lists this clone with a few counts. J is TRBJ2-1 and V is TRBV30; weak D call: TRBD2 (7 bases). With 4 bases removed from V and 8 bases from J, the gap between germline ends came to 15 bases. The CDR3 spans 13 residues. From germline, CDR1 is GTSNPN and CDR2 SVGIG (reference sequence). CDR3 in amino acids: CAWTAGAGDEQFF. In nucleotides, the CDR3 is TGTGCCTGGACCGCGGGGGCCGGCGATGAGCAGTTCTTC.

The chain combines TRBV18 with TRBJ2-7; 9 nucleotides match TRBD2. J gave up 2 bases and V 5 bases, and 4 bases lay outside the gene matches. Germline assignment: CDR1 KGHSH and CDR2 LQKENI. The CDR3 consists of 14 residues. For the CDR3, the DNA is TGTGCCAGCTCAGGAAGCGGGGGGACCTACGAGCAGTACTTC. Encoded protein: CASSGSGGTYEQYF.

The chain recombines TRBV15 with TRBJ1-5; tentative D call: TRBD1 (6 bases). This CDR3 spans 15 amino acids. V was pared by 2 bases and J by 2 bases, with 10 bases between. Germline V gene sequence: CDR1 LNHNV, CDR2 YYDKDF (reference sequence). The CDR3 DNA is TGTGCCACCAGCAGATCCAGACAGGGCAATCAGCCCCAGCATTTT. Protein: CATSRSRQGNQPQHF.